Reported below is one TCR beta chain. This record belongs to a study of blood T cell repertoires in COVID-19. The CDR3 is 17 residues long. Losses at the gene ends were 4 bases for V and 0 bases for J; bases not matched to a gene: 10. CDR1 is SGHRS, CDR2 YFSETQ, per germline. In the study's own analysis: Amplification of reference gene primers provided the estimated nucleated cell counts. Sequenced by immunoSEQ multiplex PCR; TCRdb stores in-frame clones only, minus some. V, J and clone size derive from that table, while D and trimming were established from the DNA sequence. The repertoire consists of 150,000 to 200,000 clones, with roughly 91% occurring once and the leading ten covering around 4.8%.

The sequencing sample was made of peripheral blood. The chain recombines TRBV5-1 with TRBJ1-5; 7 nucleotides align to TRBD1. This receptor was taken from a human donor in a cohort sampled during active COVID-19. CDR3 residues: CASSPGTATYSNQPQHF. In DNA form, the CDR3 reads TGCGCCAGCAGCCCGGGGACAGCAACGTATAGCAATCAGCCCCAGCATTTT.